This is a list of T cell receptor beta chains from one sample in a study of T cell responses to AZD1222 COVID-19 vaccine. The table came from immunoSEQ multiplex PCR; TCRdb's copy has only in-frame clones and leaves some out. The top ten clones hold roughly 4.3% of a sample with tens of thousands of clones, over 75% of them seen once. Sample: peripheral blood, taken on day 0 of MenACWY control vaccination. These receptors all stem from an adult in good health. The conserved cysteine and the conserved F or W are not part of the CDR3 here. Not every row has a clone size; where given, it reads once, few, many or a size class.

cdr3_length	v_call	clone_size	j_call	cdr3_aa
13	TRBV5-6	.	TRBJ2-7	ASSLGHRPTYEQY
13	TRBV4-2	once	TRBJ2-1	ASSQEGGTYNEQF
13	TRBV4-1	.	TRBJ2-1	ASSHRTSGIGEQF
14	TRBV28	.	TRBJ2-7	ASGPSSGQGSYEQY
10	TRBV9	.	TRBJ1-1	ASGGSLPGAF
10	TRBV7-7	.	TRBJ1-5	ASSPPDQPQH
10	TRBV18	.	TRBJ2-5	ASSPPSGRRD
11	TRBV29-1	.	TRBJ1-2	SVDLPGPYGYT
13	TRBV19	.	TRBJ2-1	ASSIGTSSYNEQF
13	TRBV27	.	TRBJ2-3	ASSLYGRDTDTQY
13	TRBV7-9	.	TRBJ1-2	ASSPPLTGEDGYT
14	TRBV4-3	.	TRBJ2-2	ASSQDVASVTGELF
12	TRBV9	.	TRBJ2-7	ASSSHSNAYEQY
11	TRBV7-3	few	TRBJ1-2	ASSTSSVRGYT
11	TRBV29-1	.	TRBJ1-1	SVEETGPTEAF
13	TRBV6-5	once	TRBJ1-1	ASSYSGFAYTEAF
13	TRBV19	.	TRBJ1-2	ASIATQGANYGYT
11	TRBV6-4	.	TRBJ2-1	ASSDRTAGEQF
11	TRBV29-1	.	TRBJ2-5	SPGLAGEETQY
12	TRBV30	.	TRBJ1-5	AWSVLGVNQPQH
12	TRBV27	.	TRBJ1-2	ASSSNRAGYGYT
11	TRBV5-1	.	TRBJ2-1	ASRVLQGNEQF
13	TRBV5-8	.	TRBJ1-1	ASSLDRLMNTEAF
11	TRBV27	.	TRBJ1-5	ASRPGSNQPQH
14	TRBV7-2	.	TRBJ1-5	ASSLLGQTSNQPQH
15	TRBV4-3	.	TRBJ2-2	ASSQGRAGGRSGELF
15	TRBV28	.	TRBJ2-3	ASLPLGPTGSTDTQY
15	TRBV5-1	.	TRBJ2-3	ASSLEGRGFGTDTQY
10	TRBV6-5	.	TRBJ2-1	ASSLQRGEQF
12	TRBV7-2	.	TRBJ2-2	ASRIDLEVGELF
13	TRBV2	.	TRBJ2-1	ASGPSGGPYNEQF
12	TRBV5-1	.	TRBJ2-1	ASSWGTSGNEQF
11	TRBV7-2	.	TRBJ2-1	ASSTGTTNEQF
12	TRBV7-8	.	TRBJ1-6	ASRADTYNSPLH
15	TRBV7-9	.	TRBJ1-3	ASSKGTVRESGNTIY
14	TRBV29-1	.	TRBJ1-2	SVDGGLGRLNYGYT
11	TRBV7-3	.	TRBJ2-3	ASSFRDTDTQY
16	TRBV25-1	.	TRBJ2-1	ASSEYISTGEAGNEQF
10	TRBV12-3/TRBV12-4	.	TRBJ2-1	ASSLGYNEQF
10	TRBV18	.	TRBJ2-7	ASSPMEYEQY
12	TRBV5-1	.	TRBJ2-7	ASSLVGTVYEQY
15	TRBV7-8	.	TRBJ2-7	ASSRMSDQGKAGEQY
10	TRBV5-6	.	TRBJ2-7	ASSLWGHEQY
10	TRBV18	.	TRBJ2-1	ASSPAGDEQF